These 31 T cell receptor beta chains share one sample of origin, sequenced in a study of T cell responses to AZD1222 COVID-19 vaccine. Clones were read by immunoSEQ multiplex PCR, and TCRdb kept only the in-frame ones, dropping some. The sample lists some 190,000 clones, almost 95% occurring once. The input for sequencing was peripheral blood, taken on day 0 of AZD1222 vaccination. The receptor set was obtained from an adult in good health.

The V and J genes are TRBV28 and TRBJ1-5, with 10 bases matching TRBD1. The CDR3 spans 16 residues. After removal of 7 bases from V and 9 bases from J, the junction contained 15 bases not matched to a gene. Germline V gene sequence: CDR1 MDHEN, CDR2 SYDVKM. CDR3 bases: TGTGCCAGCACTTCCGGACAGGGGGATAAAGCCCGGCCCCAGCATTTT. It codes for CASTSGQGDKARPQHF. Using reference TRBV28 and TRBJ1-5 for the parts outside the CDR3, the full variable domain is DVKVTQSSRYLVKRTGEKVFLECVQDMDHENMFWYRQDPGLGLRLIYFSYDVKMKEKGDIPEGYSVSREKKERFSLILESASTNQTSMYLCASTSGQGDKARPQHFGDGTRLSIL.

The chain carries TRBV9 and TRBJ2-3; TRBD1 agrees at 10 bases. Per the germline V gene, CDR1 is SGDLS and CDR2 is YYNGEE. The CDR3 runs 14 residues. V lost 2 bases, J lost 5 bases, and 2 bases stayed unmatched. The chain's CDR3 is CASSVTGGVDTQYF. The DNA for the CDR3 is TGTGCCAGCAGCGTGACAGGGGGCGTAGATACGCAGTATTTT.

The genes are TRBV2 and TRBJ2-7; TRBD1 matches 11 bases. Germline V gene lookup returns CDR1 SNHLY and CDR2 FYNNEI. V was pared by 4 bases and J by 5 bases, with 1 base of the junction left unmatched. The CDR3 is made up of 13 amino acids. CDR3: CASSGTGGHEQYF. The CDR3 nucleotides are TGTGCCAGCAGTGGGACAGGGGGCCACGAGCAGTACTTC.

This clone was detected once. This chain links TRBV18 with TRBJ1-3; D is unclear. Trimming removed 3 bases at V and 3 bases at J, with 9 bases between. CDR1 is KGHSH and CDR2 is LQKENI in the germline V gene. The CDR3 loop spans 14 amino acids. The CDR3 protein is CASSPRTGGNTIYF. The CDR3 coding sequence is TGTGCCAGCTCACCGCGCACGGGTGGAAACACCATATATTTT.

The J gene is TRBJ1-1, the V gene TRBV18, with TRBD1 identical over 8 bases. Trimming cost V 3 bases and J 7 bases; bases outside gene matches: 4. The CDR3 extends over 13 amino acids. CDR1 KGHSH and CDR2 LQKENI come from the germline V gene. CDR3 in DNA: TGTGCCAGCTCACCGGACAGGGCGGTTGAAGCTTTCTTT. It is translated as CASSPDRAVEAFF.

This clone was seen only once. V gene TRBV19 combines with J gene TRBJ2-7; perhaps TRBD1 as D (7 bases). V shed 4 bases and J shed 1 base, with 14 bases lying between them. This CDR3 has 15 amino acids. Looked up from germline, CDR1 is LNHDA and CDR2 is SQIVND (reference sequence). The CDR3 DNA reads as TGTGCCAGTAGTAGACAGGGTGGGAGGTCCTACGAGCAGTACTTC. It is translated as CASSRQGGRSYEQYF.

V usage is TRBV16 and J usage is TRBJ1-2; D is uncertain. Germline V gene data show CDR1 as KGHSY and CDR2 as FQNENV. This CDR3 comprises 11 residues. Trimming took 0 bases from V and 7 from J, leaving 3 bases between them. The CDR3 reads CASSQSRGYTF. In DNA, the CDR3 is TGTGCCAGCAGCCAATCACGTGGCTACACCTTC.

This clone was detected only a few times. The genes are TRBV10-3 and TRBJ2-6; 8 bases are a match to TRBD1. The trim removed 5 bases at V and 0 bases at J, leaving 9 bases unmatched. Per the germline V gene, CDR1 is ENHRY and CDR2 is SYGVKD. This CDR3 has 18 amino acids. The CDR3 DNA sequence: TGTGCCATCAGTTTCGGGCAGGGGGCTGGCTCTGGGGCCAACGTCCTGACTTTC. Translating gives CAISFGQGAGSGANVLTF.

The rearrangement links TRBV19 to TRBJ1-4; 8 bases align to TRBD1. Trimming took 0 bases from V and 6 from J; bases not matched to a gene: 9. The CDR3 totals 17 residues. Per germline, CDR1 LNHDA and CDR2 SQIVND (reference sequence). The CDR3: CASSIDDRGDLHEKLFF. Here the CDR3 DNA reads TGTGCCAGTAGTATAGATGACAGGGGCGACCTTCATGAAAAACTGTTTTTT. Full variable domain (remainder filled in from reference TRBV19 and TRBJ1-4): DGGITQSPKYLFRKEGQNVTLSCEQNLNHDAMYWYRQDPGQGLRLIYYSQIVNDFQKGDIAEGYSVSREKKESFPLTVTSAQKNPTAFYLCASSIDDRGDLHEKLFFGSGTQLSVL.

V is TRBV28 and J is TRBJ2-1; D gene ambiguous. CDR3 length: 14 amino acids. V was trimmed by 6 bases and J by 9 bases, leaving 18 bases between them. Germline V gene lookup returns CDR1 MDHEN and CDR2 SYDVKM. The CDR3 protein is CASRSPGPGGEQFF. CDR3 DNA sequence: TGTGCCAGCAGGAGCCCAGGCCCGGGTGGTGAGCAGTTCTTC.

V usage is TRBV6-2 or TRBV6-3 and J usage is TRBJ1-2; D is unclear. V gave up 4 bases and J gave up 4 bases, with 7 bases separating them. The CDR3 consists of 12 residues. The germline gives CDR1 MNHEY, CDR2 SVGEGT. This CDR3 is CASSWSIYGYTF. CDR3 nucleotides: TGTGCCAGCAGTTGGTCTATCTATGGCTACACCTTC.

The gene calls are TRBV9 and TRBJ1-3; D ambiguous. There are 15 residues in the CDR3. V was trimmed by 0 bases and J by 0 bases, leaving 7 bases between them. Germline V gene data show CDR1 as SGDLS and CDR2 as YYNGEE. The CDR3 nucleotides read TGTGCCAGCAGCGTAGGAGCGATCTCTGGAAACACCATATATTTT. It translates to CASSVGAISGNTIYF.

The chain combines TRBV7-2 with TRBJ1-1; D ambiguous. V was clipped by 0 bases and J by 3 bases, with 8 bases between them. This CDR3 region has 14 residues. Per the germline V gene, CDR1 is SGHTA and CDR2 is FQGNSA. The CDR3 region is CASSLAFEYTEAFF. In DNA, the CDR3 is TGTGCCAGCAGCTTAGCATTTGAATACACTGAAGCTTTCTTT.

The chain has TRBV11-2 and TRBJ1-1; 7 bases agree with TRBD1. CDR3 length equals 16 residues. J gave up 4 bases and V 4 bases, and 12 bases lay outside the gene matches. CDR1 and CDR2 (germline): SGHAT, FQNNGV. The CDR3 DNA reads TGTGCCAGCAGCTCCCGGGACAGAGAAAGAATCACTGAAGCTTTCTTT. This sequence encodes CASSSRDRERITEAFF.

This sequence joins TRBV9 and TRBJ1-1; unclear D gene. The CDR3 is 13 residues long. The germline gives CDR1 SGDLS, CDR2 YYNGEE. The V and J ends lost 4 bases and 3 bases respectively, with 10 bases between them. The CDR3 is CASSLTPDTEAFF. The CDR3 DNA reads as TGTGCCAGCAGCCTAACCCCGGACACTGAAGCTTTCTTT.

This chain joins TRBV12-3 or TRBV12-4 and TRBJ1-5; D call uncertain. This CDR3 contains 11 residues. V shed 0 bases and J shed 6 bases, with 0 bases lying between them. CDR3 DNA sequence: TGTGCCAGCAGTTTAGCTCAGCCCCAGCATTTT. Protein sequence: CASSLAQPQHF.

The V gene is TRBV7-8, the J gene TRBJ2-7; D is unresolved. V lost 4 bases and J 3 bases, leaving 10 bases between the germline ends. The CDR3 loop spans 13 amino acids. CDR1 SGHVS and CDR2 FQNEAQ come from the germline V gene. The DNA of the CDR3 is TGTGCCAGCAGCTCCTCCCATATCTACGAGCAGTACTTC. Protein: CASSSSHIYEQYF. The full variable domain, with the rest looked up from reference TRBV7-8 and TRBJ2-7, is GAGVSQSPRYKVAKRGQDVALRCDPISGHVSLFWYQQALGQGPEFLTYFQNEAQLDKSGLPSDRFFAERPEGSVSTLKIQRTQQEDSAVYLCASSSSHIYEQYFGPGTRLTVT.

A single count supports this clone. The chain couples TRBV6-5 to TRBJ1-4, with D possibly matching TRBD1 (6 bases). Per the germline V gene, CDR1 is MNHEY and CDR2 is SVGAGI. Between the trimmed V and J ends, which lost 6 bases and 12 bases, there was a span of 20 bases. There are 14 residues in the CDR3. In DNA form, the CDR3 reads TGTGCCAGCAGATCAACGACAGGTCGTGGCGAACTGTTTTTT. Protein sequence: CASRSTTGRGELFF.

The chain links TRBV4-1 to TRBJ1-5; no clear D gene. The length of the CDR3 is 13 residues. In germline, CDR1 is MGHRA, CDR2 YSYEKL. Trimming removed 2 bases from V and 3 bases from J, with 5 bases in between. The CDR3: CASSQRYNQPQHF. The CDR3, as DNA: TGCGCCAGCAGCCAACGGTACAATCAGCCCCAGCATTTT.

The CDR3 DNA follows: TGTGCCAGCAGCTTTACCTGGCCTGGGGATCAGCCCCAGCATTTT. Amino acids: CASSFTWPGDQPQHF. This rearrangement joins TRBV5-5 to TRBJ1-5, with D uncertain. Trimming shortened V by 2 bases and J by 5 bases, and 14 bases separated the two germline ends. Germline loops: CDR1 SGHKS, CDR2 YYEKEE (reference sequence). CDR3 length equals 15 residues.

The rearrangement joins TRBV27 to TRBJ2-7; D possibly uses TRBD1 or TRBD2 (5 bases each). V was pared by 3 bases and J by 4 bases, with 16 bases between. The length of the CDR3 is 15 residues. Germline assignment: CDR1 MNHEY and CDR2 SMNVEV (reference sequence). CDR3 nucleotides: TGTGCCAGCAGTTTTGGGGACGCAGGATTATACGAGCAGTACTTC. It translates to CASSFGDAGLYEQYF.

V is TRBV10-3 and J is TRBJ1-2; perhaps TRBD1 as D (6 bases). V was shortened by 1 base and J by 8 bases, with 11 bases between the two germline ends. Germline V gene sequence: CDR1 ENHRY, CDR2 SYGVKD. The CDR3 contains 13 residues. The CDR3 nucleotides are TGTGCCATCAGTGAGTTGGGGGCTTGGGGCTACACCTTC. This encodes CAISELGAWGYTF.

V and J are TRBV4-1 and TRBJ1-1, with a possible D match to TRBD1 (6 bases). CDR1 and CDR2 (germline): MGHRA, YSYEKL. The CDR3 has 16 residues. The V end lost 0 bases, the J end lost 7 bases, and 18 bases lay between the germline ends. The CDR3 loop reads CASSQDNDRIMGEAFF. The CDR3 nucleotides are TGCGCCAGCAGCCAAGATAACGACAGGATAATGGGTGAAGCTTTCTTT.

The chain recombines TRBV27 with TRBJ2-2, with D perhaps matching TRBD2 (6 bases). This CDR3 has 16 residues. Germline V lookup: CDR1 MNHEY, CDR2 SMNVEV (reference sequence). The ends were cut back, 4 bases at V and 3 bases at J, with 15 bases in the middle. The DNA for the CDR3 is TGTGCCAGCAGTTCCCGGGGGAGGCAAGACACCGGGGAGCTGTTTTTT. Protein sequence: CASSSRGRQDTGELFF.

The chain is built from TRBV3-1 (or the pseudogene TRBV3-2) and TRBJ1-3, with D perhaps matching TRBD1 (5 bases). Trimming shortened V by 2 bases and J by 4 bases, and 9 bases separated the two germline ends. This CDR3 is built from 14 residues. Germline V CDR1 and CDR2: LGHDT, YNNKEL (reference sequence). DNA for the CDR3: TGTGCCAGCAGCCAACCGGGGGGAGGAAACACCATATATTTT. Translation: CASSQPGGGNTIYF.

This chain joins TRBV11-2 and TRBJ1-4; D remains ambiguous. This CDR3 has 13 amino acids. The germline V gene has CDR1 SGHAT and CDR2 FQNNGV. Trimming took 2 bases from V and 8 from J, leaving 9 bases between them. CDR3 loop: CASSLSEGEKLFF. CDR3 DNA: TGTGCCAGCAGCTTATCAGAGGGCGAAAAACTGTTTTTT.

This sequence joins TRBV10-2 and TRBJ1-2, with D perhaps TRBD1 (5 bases). The CDR3 has 15 amino acids. Trimming took off 4 bases at V and 4 bases at J, with 16 bases between the two ends. The germline V gene has CDR1 WSHSY and CDR2 SAAADI. The DNA for the CDR3 is TGCGCCAGCAGTGCGAACGGGGGGATAGGCTATGGCTACACCTTC. Protein: CASSANGGIGYGYTF.

DNA for the CDR3: TGTGCCAGCTCACCGGGACAGACTAACTATGGCTACACCTTC. Protein: CASSPGQTNYGYTF. The chain couples TRBV18 to TRBJ1-2; 7 bases line up with TRBD1. V shed 3 bases, J shed 0 bases, and the junction held 1 base outside the gene matches. The CDR3 has 14 amino acids. Germline CDR1 is KGHSH and CDR2 is LQKENI.

The chain combines TRBV7-2 with TRBJ2-1; 7 bases align to TRBD1. V shed 2 bases, J shed 11 bases, and the junction held 6 bases outside the gene matches. This CDR3 is built from 13 residues. The germline gives CDR1 SGHTA, CDR2 FQGNSA. CDR3 protein: CASSLPGGNKQFF. CDR3 DNA: TGTGCCAGCAGCTTACCAGGGGGAAACAAGCAGTTCTTC.

The rearrangement links TRBV10-1 to TRBJ1-3; D not certain. The CDR3 is 13 residues long. The germline V gene encodes CDR1 WNHNN and CDR2 SYGVQD (reference sequence). The germline V and J ends were trimmed by 3 bases and 4 bases, with 7 bases remaining between them. The CDR3 DNA reads TGCGCCAGCAGTGATCCGGGGGGAAACACCATATATTTT. Protein sequence: CASSDPGGNTIYF.

The chain links TRBV19 to TRBJ2-1; a weak D match, TRBD2 (7 bases). CDR3 length: 15 amino acids. Trimming removed 7 bases from V and 4 bases from J, with 17 bases in between. From germline, CDR1 is LNHDA and CDR2 SQIVND (reference sequence). The CDR3 region is CASIGLAGAYNEQFF. As DNA, the CDR3 is TGTGCCAGTATAGGGTTGGCGGGGGCTTACAATGAGCAGTTCTTC.